This TCR beta chain appears in the sequencing data of a study of molecular identifiers for immune sequencing clone quantification. Sorting selected naive CD8 T cells with a CD8+CD4-CCR7+CD45RA+ phenotype. This CDR3 is built from 13 residues. Germline trimming cut 8 bases from V and 0 bases from J; bases unmatched to any gene: 4. Germline CDR1 SEHNR, CDR2 FQNEAQ (reference sequence). The bulk TCR libraries were made with methods described before and with listed TCR primers. TCRdb independently ran MiXCR on the PCR reads; one entry per CDR3 protein. The sample records 55,000 to 75,000 distinct CDR3 sequences, under 20% being singletons. A remark on this clonotype: A much larger clone is a single base away; this may be a read error. This CDR3 fails to terminate in the conserved phenylalanine or tryptophan, so it likely reflects a read error.

Sequenced material: naive CD8+ T cells from blood, with Jurkat cell RNA spiked in. The subset here: FACS-sorted CD8+CD4-CCR7+CD45RA+ naive T cells. This TCR was recovered from a human donor in good health. Some libraries in this study had Jurkat cell RNA spiked in. The chain recombines TRBV7-9 with TRBJ2-7, with 7 bases aligning to TRBD1. The CDR3 is CASGQDASYEQYS. The CDR3 DNA follows: TGTGCCAGCGGACAGGACGCCTCCTACGAGCAGTACTCC.